The 32 T cell receptor beta chains listed next were all sequenced from one sample in a study of regulatory T cells in long-lasting Graves disease. As for time point: newly diagnosed GD, antithyroid drugs for less than 3 months. PBMCs were the source of the RNA used for TCR sequencing. The authors built TCR beta libraries using iRepertoire HTBI primers and Arm-PCR of CDR3 regions. TCRdb analysed the multiplex PCR reads with MiXCR anew, one entry per CDR3 protein. Here the sample spans a few hundred thousand distinct CDR3 sequences, over 14% being singletons. A further study also used this sample, focusing on T cells in Graves' hyperthyroidism and ophthalmopathy.

The sample in question was peripheral blood mononuclear cells (PBMCs), obtained at new diagnosis, from a patient treated with antithyroid drugs. These TCRs come from a woman aged 40 to 49 with Graves disease.

This chain connects TRBV5-4 to TRBJ2-4, with TRBD1 matching over 9 bases. Germline loops: CDR1 SGHNT, CDR2 YYREEE (reference sequence). CDR3 length: 14 amino acids. J gave up 10 bases and V 3 bases, and 8 bases lay outside the gene matches. The CDR3 sequence is CASSSPDRGDIQYF. CDR3 sequence (DNA): TGTGCCAGCAGCTCGCCGGACAGGGGAGATATTCAGTACTTC.

The sample holds many counts of this clonotype. The chain couples TRBV11-1 to TRBJ1-1; unclear D gene. From germline, CDR1 is SGHAT and CDR2 FQDESV (reference sequence). CDR3 length equals 13 residues. V was clipped by 7 bases and J by 5 bases, with 14 bases between them. CDR3 protein: CASTPESLTEAFF. The CDR3 DNA reads TGTGCCAGCACCCCCGAGAGCCTAACTGAAGCTTTCTTT.

This clonotype was picked up many times. The chain is built from TRBV12-3 or TRBV12-4 and TRBJ1-5, with TRBD1 identical over 10 bases. Trimming removed 3 bases from V and 7 bases from J; junction bases left unmatched: 3. The CDR3 is 14 amino acids. The CDR3 DNA follows: TGTGCCAGCAGTTTTGGGACAGGGGACCAGCCCCAGCATTTT. Encoded protein: CASSFGTGDQPQHF.

The V gene is TRBV6-1, the J gene TRBJ2-4; TRBD2 is a possible D gene (6 bases). Per the germline V gene, CDR1 is MNHNS and CDR2 is SASEGT. The ends were cut back, 4 bases at V and 5 bases at J, with 12 bases in the middle. The CDR3 contains 14 residues. CDR3 sequence reads: CASSGRVRENIQYF. In nucleotides, the CDR3 is TGTGCCAGCAGTGGGAGGGTTCGGGAAAACATTCAGTACTTC.

This clonotype was seen more than once but under ten times. This chain connects TRBV5-1 to TRBJ2-5; 12 nucleotides align to TRBD2. There are 16 residues in the CDR3. Per the germline V gene, CDR1 is SGHRS and CDR2 is YFSETQ. Losses at the gene ends were 2 bases for V and 6 bases for J; bases not matched to a gene: 8. The CDR3 nucleotides read TGCGCCAGCAGCTTTAGAGGACTAGCGGGAAATAAGACCCAGTACTTC. This encodes CASSFRGLAGNKTQYF.

The table lists this clonotype with many counts. The rearrangement uses TRBV27 and TRBJ2-7; the D gene is possibly TRBD1 (5 bases). Germline V gene lookup returns CDR1 MNHEY and CDR2 SMNVEV (reference sequence). With 11 bases removed from V and 1 base from J, the gap between germline ends came to 12 bases. The CDR3 is made up of 12 amino acids. DNA for the CDR3: TGTGCCGTAGGTAAGGGGTCCTACGAGCAGTACTTC. This encodes CAVGKGSYEQYF.

The chain carries TRBV20-1 and TRBJ1-4; TRBD1 matches at 8 bases. With V trimmed by 8 bases and J by 10 bases, 9 bases remained unmatched. The CDR3 has 12 amino acids. Germline CDR1 DFQATT, CDR2 SNEGSKA (reference sequence). CDR3 residues: CSTLGTGRKLFF. As DNA, the CDR3 is TGCAGTACCCTAGGGACAGGAAGAAAACTGTTTTTT.

This clonotype was seen ten or more times. This chain connects TRBV20-1 to TRBJ2-7, with 12 bases identical to TRBD2. The V gene end was trimmed by 6 bases and the J gene end by 2 bases; junction bases not matched to a gene: 8. Germline V gene data show CDR1 as DFQATT and CDR2 as SNEGSKA (reference sequence). The CDR3 loop spans 15 amino acids. The CDR3, as DNA: TGCAGTGCGGAACCGGGACTAGCGGGCACCTACGAGCAGTACTTC. Protein sequence: CSAEPGLAGTYEQYF.

The sample holds many counts of this clonotype. The V gene is TRBV20-1, the J gene TRBJ1-1, with 8 bases fitting TRBD1. From germline, CDR1 is DFQATT and CDR2 SNEGSKA (reference sequence). CDR3 length equals 16 residues. Germline trimming cut 6 bases from V and 0 bases from J; bases unmatched to any gene: 12. CDR3 residues: CSAPRETGDMNTEAFF. CDR3 nucleotides: TGCAGTGCCCCAAGGGAGACAGGGGACATGAACACTGAAGCTTTCTTT.

This clonotype was counted only a few times. The CDR3 DNA is TGCAGTGCTAGAGGCCCCCAGGGGGGTCAGCCCCAGCATTTT. As protein: CSARGPQGGQPQHF. The chain uses TRBV20-1 and TRBJ1-5; 7 positions match TRBD1. The V gene end was trimmed by 1 base and the J gene end by 6 bases; junction bases not matched to a gene: 6. CDR1 is DFQATT, CDR2 SNEGSKA, per germline (reference sequence). The CDR3 covers 14 residues.

The J gene is TRBJ2-7, the V gene TRBV6-1; TRBD2 agrees at 11 bases. J gave up 2 bases and V 0 bases, and 0 bases lay outside the gene matches. The CDR3 is 15 amino acids. In germline, CDR1 is MNHNS, CDR2 SASEGT. The CDR3 region is CASSEASGGAYEQYF. The CDR3 DNA sequence: TGTGCCAGCAGTGAAGCTAGCGGGGGGGCCTACGAGCAGTACTTC.

This clonotype was recorded once. This clone may be a read error of a much larger clone one base away. CDR3 loop: CASSRPTEYNEQYF. The CDR3 DNA reads TGTGCCAGCAGCCGACCGACAGAGTACAATGAGCAGTACTTC. This chain joins TRBV12-3 or TRBV12-4 and TRBJ2-7, with D perhaps TRBD1 (5 bases). Trimming left V 6 bases short and J 7 bases short, with 19 bases between. CDR3 length equals 14 residues.

This clonotype was counted many times. The chain joins TRBV3-1 to TRBJ2-3; 7 bases map to TRBD1. The CDR3 loop spans 16 amino acids. In germline, CDR1 is LGHDT, CDR2 YNNKEL (reference sequence). V dropped 0 bases and J dropped 2; count of bases not matched to a gene: 5. CDR3 DNA sequence: TGTGCCAGCAGCCAAGATGTCGGACAGGTCACAGATACGCAGTATTTT. This gives the protein CASSQDVGQVTDTQYF.

The rearrangement links TRBV11-2 to TRBJ2-7, with 8 positions matching TRBD2. The CDR3 consists of 12 residues. Unmatched junction bases numbered 4, after V lost 9 bases and J lost 3 bases. Germline CDR1 SGHAT, CDR2 FQNNGV. CDR3 protein: CARGLAGYEQYF. The DNA for the CDR3 is TGTGCCAGGGGGCTAGCGGGCTACGAGCAGTACTTC.

The sample holds many counts of this clonotype. V usage is TRBV10-2 and J usage is TRBJ2-7; 13 bases map to TRBD2. The CDR3 runs to 16 residues. Germline loops: CDR1 WSHSY, CDR2 SAAADI. V lost 3 bases and J lost 4; bases outside the gene matches: 6. The CDR3 here is CASSERTSGSKYEQYF. As DNA, the CDR3 is TGCGCCAGCAGTGAACGGACTAGCGGGAGTAAGTACGAGCAGTACTTC.

In this sample, this clonotype turned up many times. V usage is TRBV3-1 and J usage is TRBJ2-3; no clear D. CDR3 length: 15 amino acids. V gave up 5 bases and J gave up 0 bases, with 12 bases separating them. Germline V CDR1 and CDR2: LGHDT, YNNKEL (reference sequence). The CDR3 loop is CASSTDRTSTDTQYF. The CDR3 DNA is TGTGCCAGCAGCACGGATCGGACCAGCACAGATACGCAGTATTTT.

This clonotype was seen a handful of times. The CDR3, as DNA: TGTGCCAGCAGAGGGGGAGGTGACAGGCTGCAAGAGACCCAGTACTTC. Its translation is CASRGGGDRLQETQYF. V and J are TRBV28 and TRBJ2-5; D possibly matches TRBD1 or TRBD2 (6 bases each). The CDR3 spans 16 residues. Trimming removed 6 bases at V and 2 bases at J, with 19 bases between. Germline CDR1 reads MDHEN; CDR2 reads SYDVKM.

About this clonotype: A much bigger clone sits one base away, suggesting this may be a read error. The chain is built from TRBV7-8 and TRBJ2-1; 10 nucleotides agree with TRBD2. Trimming took 4 bases from V and 13 from J; bases not matched to a gene: 13. The CDR3 extends over 15 amino acids. Germline assignment: CDR1 SGHVS and CDR2 FQNEAQ. The CDR3 region has the DNA TGTGCCAGCAGCTCCCCACTAGCGGGACAAGAGACCCAGTTCTTC. This translates into CASSSPLAGQETQFF.

This clonotype was found a few times. The likely explanation is a read error, given a far larger clone one base away. The chain has TRBV7-2 and TRBJ2-5; 7 nucleotides line up with TRBD2. V lost 5 bases, J lost 9 bases, and 18 bases stayed unmatched. CDR1 and CDR2 from the germline V gene are SGHTA and FQGNSA. The CDR3 consists of 16 residues. Here the CDR3 reads CASSPRTSVNREAQYF. In DNA, the CDR3 is TGTGCCAGCAGCCCAAGGACTAGTGTCAACCGGGAGGCCCAGTACTTC.

The chain carries TRBV6-1 and TRBJ2-1, with no clear D. The DNA end lines up better with TRBJ2-5; the J call may be wrong. Germline-derived CDR1 and CDR2 are MNHNS and SASEGT. The CDR3 is 13 residues long. The CDR3 loop is CASRAETQETQYF. Written as DNA, the CDR3 is TGTGCCAGCAGGGCAGAGACCCAAGAGACCCAGTACTTC.

The V gene is TRBV7-3, the J gene TRBJ2-1, with 9 bases that match TRBD2. The CDR3 covers 17 residues. Germline-derived CDR1 and CDR2 are SGHTA and FQGTGA. With V trimmed by 4 bases and J by 8 bases, 15 bases remained unmatched. The CDR3 reads CASSSLGGASGMDEQFF. As DNA, the CDR3 is TGTGCCAGCAGCTCCTTGGGGGGGGCTAGCGGGATGGATGAGCAGTTCTTC.

This clonotype is classed as medium-sized. The junction shows a germline mismatch at one end, possibly a read error. This sequence joins TRBV5-1 and TRBJ1-2; D is uncertain. This CDR3 spans 15 amino acids. Germline CDR1 and CDR2: SGHRS and YFSETQ. The CDR3 loop reads CASSPVVTTNYGYTF. The CDR3 DNA reads as TGTGCCAGCAGCCCCGTAGTGACGACTAACTATGGCTACACCTTC.

As for this clonotype: A much larger clone differs by one base, so this may be a read error. The genes are TRBV19 and TRBJ1-1; 7 nucleotides agree with TRBD1. Germline V gene lookup returns CDR1 LNHDA and CDR2 SQIVND (reference sequence). This CDR3 has 15 amino acids. V lost 3 bases and J lost 1; bases outside the gene matches: 5. The CDR3 reads CASSMSTGPNTEAFF. DNA of the CDR3: TGTGCCAGTAGTATGTCGACAGGGCCGAACACTGAAGCTTTCTTT.

The chain links TRBV9 to TRBJ2-1; D ambiguous. Germline lookup yields CDR1 SGDLS and CDR2 YYNGEE. The CDR3 contains 16 residues. V shed 3 bases and J shed 1 base, with 14 bases lying between them. CDR3 in amino acids: CASSATGRVSYNEQFF. CDR3 DNA: TGTGCCAGCAGCGCCACGGGCCGAGTTTCCTACAATGAGCAGTTCTTC.

The chain employs TRBV5-1 and TRBJ2-1; 13 bases are a match to TRBD2. Trimming removed 0 bases from V and 7 bases from J; junction bases left unmatched: 4. This CDR3 is built from 16 residues. The germline V gene encodes CDR1 SGHRS and CDR2 YFSETQ. CDR3: CASSLGLAGGLNEQFF. CDR3 in DNA: TGCGCCAGCAGCTTGGGACTAGCGGGGGGCTTGAATGAGCAGTTCTTC.

This clonotype has only a few counts. V and J are TRBV7-9 and TRBJ2-2; 11 bases are a match to TRBD2. V trimming: 7 bases; J trimming: 5 bases; junction bases outside the gene matches: 3. Germline V gene sequence: CDR1 SEHNR, CDR2 FQNEAQ (reference sequence). CDR3 length: 14 amino acids. The CDR3 nucleotides are TGTGCCAGCATAGCGGGAGGGCGAACCGGGGAGCTGTTTTTT. This gives the protein CASIAGGRTGELFF.

This clonotype came up many times. The J gene is TRBJ2-7, the V gene TRBV10-1; D is ambiguous. Germline V gene sequence: CDR1 WNHNN, CDR2 SYGVQD (reference sequence). This CDR3 spans 15 amino acids. Trimming took 0 bases from V and 1 from J, leaving 10 bases between them. The CDR3 loop reads CASSESDPASYEQYF. The CDR3 DNA sequence: TGCGCCAGCAGTGAGTCGGACCCCGCATCCTACGAGCAGTACTTC.

This clonotype came up a few times. Only one base separates this from a far larger clonotype, so it likely reflects a read error. The V gene is TRBV2, the J gene TRBJ2-3; weak D call: TRBD2 (5 bases). Near its end, the DNA agrees better with TRBJ2-5, so the J call may be wrong. CDR1 and CDR2 from the germline V gene are SNHLY and FYNNEI. CDR3 size: 13 residues. CDR3 loop: CASQLGQRETQYF. CDR3 nucleotide sequence: TGTGCCAGCCAGCTGGGCCAGCGGGAGACCCAGTACTTC.

As concerns this clonotype: This may be a read error, as it is one base from a much larger clone. The chain employs TRBV19 and TRBJ2-2; 9 bases are shared with TRBD2. The CDR3 consists of 15 residues. The V gene's germline CDR1 is LNHDA and CDR2 SQIVND (reference sequence). CDR3 nucleotides: TGTGCCAGTAGTTGGACTAGCGTGAACACCGGGGAGCTGCTTTTT. The encoded protein is CASSWTSVNTGELLF.

This clonotype was seen only a few times. The V call is TRBV19, the J call TRBJ2-1; D uncertain. CDR1 is LNHDA and CDR2 is SQIVND in the germline V gene (reference sequence). This CDR3 contains 13 residues. Trimming removed 7 bases from V and 8 bases from J, with 15 bases in between. The CDR3 is CASNSGSWDEQFF. The CDR3 DNA reads TGTGCCAGTAATTCCGGGTCCTGGGATGAGCAGTTCTTC.

The CDR3 DNA follows: TGCAGCGTTGAAACGGGCGGGAGGGCCAATGAGCAGTTCTTC. It yields the protein CSVETGGRANEQFF. This chain joins TRBV29-1 and TRBJ2-1; 9 bases fit TRBD2. Unmatched junction bases numbered 5, after V lost 2 bases and J lost 6 bases. The V gene's germline CDR1 is SQVTM and CDR2 ANQGSEA. CDR3 length equals 14 residues.

Ten or more counts support this clonotype. V usage is TRBV11-2 and J usage is TRBJ2-5, with 16 positions matching TRBD2. V lost 1 base, J lost 5 bases, and 13 bases stayed unmatched. The CDR3 totals 20 residues. The germline CDR1 and CDR2 sequences are SGHAT and FQNNGV. CDR3: CASSLGPGLAGGKEGETQYF. CDR3 nucleotide sequence: TGTGCCAGCAGCTTAGGACCGGGACTAGCGGGAGGGAAAGAAGGGGAGACCCAGTACTTC. Together with reference TRBV11-2 and TRBJ2-5, the CDR3 gives the full variable domain: EAGVAQSPRYKIIEKRQSVAFWCNPISGHATLYWYQQILGQGPKLLIQFQNNGVVDDSQLPKDRFSAERLKGVDSTLKIQPAKLEDSAVYLCASSLGPGLAGGKEGETQYFGPGTRLLVL.